This entry concerns a single T cell receptor beta chain. This sample also contains other DNA sequences that code for the same CDR3. The sample belongs to a study of cytomegalovirus exposure and HLA in healthy donors. Germline loops: CDR1 MGHDK, CDR2 SYGVNS. Deletions cut 6 bases from V and 11 bases from J, with 13 bases between. This CDR3 region has 11 residues. A multiplex PCR was run with 60 Vbeta primers and 13 Jbeta primers. Profiled with immunoSEQ multiplex PCR; TCRdb holds only in-frame clones, not every one. The repertoire consists of over 65,000 clones, with about three quarters occurring once and the leading ten covering roughly a tenth.

The chain has TRBV25-1 and TRBJ1-1; D uncertain. Material: PBMCs. This clonotype originated in a man aged 40-49 years in good health and CMV-seronegative. The CDR3 sequence: CASRRDPGAFF. CDR3 DNA: TGTGCCAGCAGGCGAGACCCGGGGGCTTTCTTT. Using reference TRBV25-1 and TRBJ1-1 for the parts outside the CDR3, the full variable domain is EADIYQTPRYLVIGTGKKITLECSQTMGHDKMYWYQQDPGMELHLIHYSYGVNSTEKGDLSSESTVSRIRTEHFPLTLESARPSHTSQYLCASRRDPGAFFGQGTRLTVV.